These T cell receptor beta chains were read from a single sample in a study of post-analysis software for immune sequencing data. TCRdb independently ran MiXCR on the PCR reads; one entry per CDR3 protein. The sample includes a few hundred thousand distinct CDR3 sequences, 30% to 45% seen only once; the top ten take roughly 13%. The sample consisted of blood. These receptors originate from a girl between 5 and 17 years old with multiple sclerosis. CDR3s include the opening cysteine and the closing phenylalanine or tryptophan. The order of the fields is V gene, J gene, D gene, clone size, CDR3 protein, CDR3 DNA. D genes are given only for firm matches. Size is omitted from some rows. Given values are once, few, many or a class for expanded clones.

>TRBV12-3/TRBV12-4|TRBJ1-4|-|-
CASSFFGRKLFF
TGTGCCAGCAGTTTTTTCGGGAGAAAACTGTTTTTT
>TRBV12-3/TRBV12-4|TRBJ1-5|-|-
CASSSDSLSNQPQHF
TGTGCCAGCAGTTCGGACAGTCTTAGCAATCAGCCCCAGCATTTT
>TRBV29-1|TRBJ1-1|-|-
CSVSTVNTEAFF
TGCAGCGTTTCTACAGTGAACACTGAAGCTTTCTTT
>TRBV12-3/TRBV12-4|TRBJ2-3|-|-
CASSFPGTGRGDTQYF
TGTGCCAGCAGTTTCCCCGGGACTGGCAGGGGCGATACGCAGTATTTT
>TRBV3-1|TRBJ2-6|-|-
CASSQETGANVLTF
TGTGCCAGCAGCCAAGAAACTGGGGCCAACGTCCTGACTTTC
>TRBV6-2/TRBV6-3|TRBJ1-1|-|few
CASSYTQGRGTEAFF
TGTGCCAGCAGTTACACCCAGGGGCGGGGGACTGAAGCTTTCTTT
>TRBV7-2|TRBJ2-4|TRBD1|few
CASSARGLGDIQYF
TGTGCCAGCAGCGCAAGGGGGCTGGGTGACATTCAGTACTTC
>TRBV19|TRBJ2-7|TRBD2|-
CASSMGGDSYEQYF
TGTGCCAGTAGTATGGGAGGGGACTCCTACGAGCAGTACTTC
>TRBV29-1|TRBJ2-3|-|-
CSVEGGVLTDTRYF
TGCAGCGTTGAAGGGGGAGTACTCACAGATACGCGGTATTTT
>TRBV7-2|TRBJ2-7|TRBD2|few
CASSISSGDIYEQYF
TGTGCCAGCAGCATATCTAGCGGGGATATCTACGAGCAGTACTTC
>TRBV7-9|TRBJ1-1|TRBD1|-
CASARQGDTEAFF
TGTGCCAGCGCAAGACAGGGGGACACTGAAGCTTTCTTT
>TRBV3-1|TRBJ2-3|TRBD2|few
CASSPHSGGAADTQYF
TGTGCCAGCAGCCCCCATAGCGGGGGGGCAGCAGATACGCAGTATTTT
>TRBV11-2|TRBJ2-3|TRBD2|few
CASSLEDPLAGGPYTQYF
TGTGCCAGCAGCTTAGAGGACCCCCTAGCGGGGGGGCCCTATACGCAGTATTTT
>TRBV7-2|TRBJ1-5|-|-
CASSPARNQPQRF
TGTGCCAGCAGCCCTGCACGCAATCAGCCCCAGCGTTTT
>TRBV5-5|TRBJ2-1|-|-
CASSPWGQWGGEQFF
TGTGCCAGCAGCCCCTGGGGACAGTGGGGAGGTGAGCAGTTCTTC
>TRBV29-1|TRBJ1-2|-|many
CSVEEVPYGYTF
TGCAGCGTTGAAGAGGTTCCCTATGGCTACACCTTC
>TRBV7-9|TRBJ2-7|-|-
CASSSREGTYEQYF
TGTGCCAGCAGCTCCCGAGAGGGCACCTACGAGCAGTACTTC